The 7 T cell receptor beta chains below all came from one sample that was sequenced in a study of human T cells and chemical hapten exposure. TCRdb re-derived calls from the RACE reads in MiXCR, one entry per CDR3 protein. Seen here are fewer than 85,000 distinct CDR3 sequences, 8.6% observed once, and the top ten hold 1.5%. As for time point: healthy volunteer bleed at 6 weeks. Extraction of total RNA was performed on unfractionated whole blood. The material sequenced was whole blood. These receptors all come from a male donor in good health. Some clones in this sample may be carry-over from other donors' samples.

In its sample, this clonotype was seen many times. The V call is TRBV14, the J call TRBJ1-1; 10 bases match TRBD1. V was clipped by 4 bases and J by 3 bases; unmatched bases: 5. The CDR3 is 15 amino acids. Germline V gives CDR1 SGHDN, CDR2 FVKESK. The CDR3 coding sequence is TGTGCCAGCAGCCTCACGGGACAGGGGTACACTGAAGCTTTCTTT. Translation gives CASSLTGQGYTEAFF.

CDR3 nucleotides: TGTGCCAGCACCACGATTCACGAGGAGCTCTACAATGAGCAGTTCTTC. Encoded protein: CASTTIHEELYNEQFF. V and J are TRBV25-1 and TRBJ2-1; no reliable D call. CDR1 and CDR2 from the germline V gene are MGHDK and SYGVNS. The CDR3 consists of 16 residues. V lost 7 bases to trimming and J lost 3 bases, with 19 bases between them.

The V call is TRBV7-9, the J call TRBJ1-2; no clear D. V lost 3 bases and J 8 bases, leaving 22 bases between the germline ends. The length of the CDR3 is 16 residues. The germline V gene has CDR1 SEHNR and CDR2 FQNEAQ (reference sequence). CDR3 sequence (DNA): TGTGCCAGCAGCTTCCCGCGAATAGTCACTACGAGCGGCTACACCTTC. Translating gives CASSFPRIVTTSGYTF.

This clonotype has a handful of counts. This chain links TRBV18 with TRBJ2-2; D not certain. The CDR3 extends over 16 amino acids. Germline V lookup: CDR1 KGHSH, CDR2 LQKENI. Trimming took 2 bases from V and 2 from J, leaving 12 bases between them. CDR3 loop: CASSPSQTVNTGELFF. Written as DNA, the CDR3 is TGTGCCAGCTCACCAAGTCAAACAGTTAACACCGGGGAGCTGTTTTTT.

The chain has TRBV12-3 or TRBV12-4 and TRBJ2-2; D possibly corresponds to TRBD2 (5 bases). This CDR3 comprises 16 residues. Trimming took off 6 bases at V and 5 bases at J, with 19 bases between the two ends. CDR3 sequence reads: CASRRSDPGRTGELFF. In nucleotides, the CDR3 is TGTGCCAGCAGACGTAGCGACCCTGGTAGGACCGGGGAGCTGTTTTTT.

This clonotype has only a few counts. The gene calls are TRBV2 and TRBJ1-5; unclear D gene. Germline values: CDR1 SNHLY, CDR2 FYNNEI. The V end was cut by 4 bases, the J end by 0 bases, with 10 bases between. The CDR3 contains 15 residues. CDR3 protein: CASSVGSYSNQPQHF. The CDR3, as DNA: TGTGCCAGCAGTGTCGGGAGTTATAGCAATCAGCCCCAGCATTTT. Drawing the rest from reference TRBV2 and TRBJ1-5, the complete variable domain is EPEVTQTPSHQVTQMGQEVILRCVPISNHLYFYWYRQILGQKVEFLVSFYNNEISEKSEIFDDQFSVERPDGSNFTLKIRSTKLEDSAMYFCASSVGSYSNQPQHFGDGTRLSIL.

This clonotype was counted a few times. The chain joins TRBV29-1 to TRBJ1-1; the match to TRBD1 covers 7 bases. The CDR3 is 10 amino acids. V was pared by 6 bases and J by 5 bases, with 0 bases of the junction left unmatched. Germline V gene lookup returns CDR1 SQVTM and CDR2 ANQGSEA. CDR3 amino acids: CSVRGTEAFF. The CDR3 DNA reads TGCAGCGTCAGGGGGACTGAAGCTTTCTTT.